The 14 T cell receptor beta chains below all came from one sample that was sequenced in a study of OX40 agonist ivuxolimab in advanced cancers. Sequencing was performed with immunoSEQ multiplex PCR; in TCRdb, only in-frame clones are kept and a portion is missing. The table records around 80,000 clones, around 85% of them present only once. The source material was CD4+ or CD8+ T cells sorted from blood, sampled in a trial of the OX40 agonist ivuxolimab. Source of these receptors: an adult with an advanced solid tumor such as melanoma, head and neck, liver or kidney cancer.

This clone was picked up one time. V is TRBV29-1 and J is TRBJ2-5; weak D call: TRBD2 (6 bases). Germline values: CDR1 SQVTM, CDR2 ANQGSEA. The CDR3 spans 12 residues. Trimming took off 7 bases at V and 2 bases at J, with 11 bases between the two ends. The CDR3 protein is CSGLSGQETQYF. CDR3 sequence (DNA): TGCAGCGGTTTAAGCGGGCAAGAGACCCAGTACTTC.

The CDR3 protein is CASSLMERSEQYF. The CDR3 DNA reads as TGTGCCAGCAGCCTCATGGAGCGGAGCGAGCAGTACTTC. The V gene is TRBV11-2, the J gene TRBJ2-7; tentative D call: TRBD2 (5 bases). The CDR3 loop spans 13 amino acids. Between the trimmed V and J ends, which lost 5 bases and 6 bases, there was a span of 14 bases. CDR1 and CDR2 from the germline V gene are SGHAT and FQNNGV.

J is TRBJ2-1 and V is TRBV25-1; 13 bases agree with TRBD2. V lost 5 bases to trimming and J lost 8 bases; unmatched junction nucleotides: 6. This CDR3 spans 15 amino acids. Germline lookup yields CDR1 MGHDK and CDR2 SYGVNS. CDR3 in DNA: TGTGCCAGCAGTCCGACTAGCGGGAGGCCTGATGAGCAGTTCTTC. The encoded protein is CASSPTSGRPDEQFF.

The CDR3 nucleotides read TGTGCCAGCAGCCCGAATAGGGGGCAGAACACTGAAGCTTTCTTT. Protein sequence: CASSPNRGQNTEAFF. J is TRBJ1-1 and V is TRBV9; 7 positions agree with TRBD1. The junction had 7 bases not matched to a gene; V was cut back by 4 bases and J by 1 base. The CDR3 is 15 amino acids. CDR1 and CDR2 from the germline V gene are SGDLS and YYNGEE.

This clone has only one observation. The V and J genes are TRBV12-5 and TRBJ1-1; perhaps TRBD1 as D (5 bases). Trimming took 1 base from V and 4 from J, leaving 16 bases between them. The CDR3 extends over 16 amino acids. Germline V CDR1 and CDR2: LGHNT, FRNRAP. CDR3 nucleotides: TGTGCTAGTGGTTTGGACAGGCAGGGTAGCGCCACTGAAGCTTTCTTT. Residues: CASGLDRQGSATEAFF.

The chain recombines TRBV27 with TRBJ1-5; the D gene is possibly TRBD1 (6 bases). Germline V gene sequence: CDR1 MNHEY, CDR2 SMNVEV (reference sequence). Trimming shortened V by 2 bases and J by 3 bases, and 23 bases separated the two germline ends. The CDR3 is 19 residues long. The CDR3 bases are TGTGCCAGCAGTTTAGGAGCCCCCGGTGGAGGGGGTTACAATCAGCCCCAGCATTTT. Protein product: CASSLGAPGGGGYNQPQHF.

This clone has more than one count but fewer than ten. Other DNA variants within this sample encode the same CDR3. The chain has TRBV5-4 and TRBJ2-7, with 9 bases matching TRBD2. The trim removed 4 bases at V and 3 bases at J, leaving 5 bases unmatched. The CDR3 has 14 amino acids. Germline V lookup: CDR1 SGHNT, CDR2 YYREEE (reference sequence). CDR3 loop: CASSGGTSSYEQYF. The DNA for the CDR3 is TGTGCCAGCAGCGGCGGGACTAGCAGCTACGAGCAGTACTTC. Based on the CDR3 plus reference TRBV5-4 and TRBJ2-7, the full variable domain is ETGVTQSPTHLIKTRGQQVTLRCSSQSGHNTVSWYQQALGQGPQFIFQYYREEENGRGNFPPRFSGLQFPNYSSELNVNALELDDSALYLCASSGGTSSYEQYFGPGTRLTVT.

The rearrangement links TRBV19 to TRBJ1-2, with a weak D call TRBD1 (5 bases). The CDR3 runs 14 residues. CDR1 and CDR2 (germline): LNHDA, SQIVND (reference sequence). V lost 10 bases, J lost 2 bases, and 17 bases lay in between. The CDR3 DNA sequence: TGTGCCACCTACTTCTCGGGGGACAACTATGGCTACACCTTC. This sequence encodes CATYFSGDNYGYTF.

This clone has a single count. V gene TRBV18 combines with J gene TRBJ2-7; 8 bases are a match to TRBD1. The CDR3 length is 14 residues. The germline CDR1 and CDR2 sequences are KGHSH and LQKENI. After removal of 6 bases from V and 6 bases from J, the junction contained 10 bases not matched to a gene. CDR3 nucleotide sequence: TGTGCCAGCTCGGGATCCGGGACAGGTATCGAGCAGTACTTC. This sequence encodes CASSGSGTGIEQYF.

The rearrangement uses TRBV7-9 and TRBJ2-1, with 13 nucleotides matching TRBD2. Trimming removed 2 bases from V and 10 bases from J; junction bases left unmatched: 5. The length of the CDR3 is 15 residues. CDR1 SEHNR and CDR2 FQNEAQ come from the germline V gene (reference sequence). CDR3 DNA: TGTGCCAGCAGCTTAACTAGCGGGAGGGCCAGAGAGCAGTTCTTC. This encodes CASSLTSGRAREQFF.

The chain is built from TRBV7-8 and TRBJ1-1; 9 positions agree with TRBD1. This CDR3 region has 19 residues. Germline V gene sequence: CDR1 SGHVS, CDR2 FQNEAQ. V dropped 3 bases and J dropped 6; count of bases not matched to a gene: 20. This CDR3 is CASSFFRAFYGTGKAEAFF. The CDR3 DNA is TGTGCCAGCAGCTTTTTTCGAGCGTTTTATGGGACAGGGAAGGCTGAAGCTTTCTTT.

The chain links TRBV7-8 to TRBJ1-3, with no clear D. The ends were cut back, 0 bases at V and 1 base at J, with 10 bases in the middle. This CDR3 region has 16 residues. In germline, CDR1 is SGHVS, CDR2 FQNEAQ. The CDR3 DNA is TGTGCCAGCAGCTTAGCGGGAACTCTTTCTGGAAACACCATATATTTT. The encoded protein is CASSLAGTLSGNTIYF.

The genes are TRBV20-1 and TRBJ1-2, with D possibly being TRBD1 (6 bases). This CDR3 has 11 amino acids. Germline assignment: CDR1 DFQATT and CDR2 SNEGSKA (reference sequence). CDR3 in amino acids: CSIRGNYGYTF. In DNA form, the CDR3 reads TGCAGCATCAGGGGAAACTATGGCTACACCTTC.

The genes are TRBV29-1 and TRBJ2-7; the match to TRBD1 covers 8 bases. CDR3 length: 13 amino acids. In germline, CDR1 is SQVTM, CDR2 ANQGSEA. V trimming: 7 bases; J trimming: 0 bases; junction bases outside the gene matches: 5. The CDR3 here is CSAEGQGSYEQYF. Written as DNA, the CDR3 is TGCAGCGCCGAAGGACAGGGCTCCTACGAGCAGTACTTC.